This T cell receptor (beta chain) stems from a study of T-cell reconstitution after alpha-beta-depleted transplantation in children (dated by TCRdb to about 2016). As for the study more broadly: Using TCR repertoire profiling, the study quantitatively followed how T-cell immune reconstitution unfolded in children after TCRalphabeta/CD19-depleted allogeneic hematopoietic cell transplantation. Beyond this particular receptor, the publication reports: Hyperexpanded clone frequencies declined over subsequent months; after one year, T-cell counts and TCRbeta diversity were mostly attributed to newly produced T cells. In some patients, high TCRbeta diversity at day 60 was attributed to recipient T cells and intrathymic progenitors that had survived conditioning. About two months after transplant, the apparently early recovery of alphabetaT-cell counts reportedly depended on just several hundred clones that had expanded rapidly and came from non-depleted graft cells.

Library preparation was by PCR. TCRdb names Illumina HiSeq 2500 as the instrument used. TCR library preparation used molecular barcoding, with unique molecular identifiers applied to normalize quantification of the TCRbeta repertoire. Through fastp at Q25 and MiXCR, TCRdb rebuilt clones from the public reads, retaining in-frame beta chains. For every CDR3 protein sequence, its rows merge into one entry that carries the most common genes and DNA. This sample gives about 120,000 distinct CDR3 sequences in total; more than 20% of them show up just once. Of the sample, 10% falls within the top ten clones. Trimming accounts for 8 bases at V and 2 bases at J, while the number of junction bases matched to no gene is 6. From cysteine to phenylalanine, the CDR3 is 14 amino acids long. The DNA shown is the 42-base CDR3, in frame from base 1. This clonotype has a handful of counts. Its antigen remains unidentified. The record has no base qualities; no much larger clone is one base away.

The sample's treatment or condition, from its label and the paper: allogeneic hematopoietic cell transplantation with graft depleted of TCRalphabeta T cells and CD19 B cells. TCRalphabeta/CD19-depleted allogeneic hematopoietic cell grafts were given to the transplant recipients, all of whom were children. The sequence was collected from a male patient between 2 and 10 years old who had a stem cell transplant for chronic granulomatous disease, so the T cells may come from the graft donor. The V and J genes are TRBV12-3 or TRBV12-4 and TRBJ2-1; TRBD2 fits 7 bases in the junction. The sequenced sample was PBMCs, mostly from graft donor cells, obtained 180 days after TCRalphabeta/CD19-depleted stem cell transplant. The CDR3 corresponds to CASAWRGTYNEQFF. The DNA is TGTGCCAGCGCCTGGCGGGGGACCTACAATGAGCAGTTCTTC.